The sequence of this TCR beta chain was determined in a study of blood T cell repertoires in COVID-19 (TCRdb year 2020). Background on the whole study: Collaborator samples came from the United States, Italy and Spain and covered acute and convalescent phases of COVID-19. The material from the prospective study consisted of cDNA or gDNA derived from T cells, B-cell-depleted T cells, or PBMCs. The dataset comprised deeply sampled blood TCRbeta repertoires from subjects exposed to, actively infected with, or recovered from COVID-19. A freely available public database, intended as a resource for researchers studying the immune response to SARS-CoV-2, is where the repertoires were released. Samples were obtained from the ongoing ImmuneRACE study (first 160 participants) and from over a thousand subjects provided by 6 global collaborators. Nearly every sample came with metadata listing a de-identified subject ID, COVID-19 status, age in years and sex. HLA class I and class II types, where available, came from metadata supplied by the sample provider rather than from assay-based typing. The full study reports these points: How much clinical and demographic metadata was included differed by source and by participant, and the metadata was provided uncurated.

TCRbeta CDR3 regions were amplified from genomic DNA by means of the immunoSEQ Assay, a bias-controlled multiplex PCR. The study's own analysis went as follows. The number of nucleated cells in each sample was estimated by amplification of reference gene primers within the assay. To quantify the absolute abundance of each unique TCRbeta CDR3 rearrangement, sequence reads were collapsed and filtered. For each sample, productive Simpson clonality was calculated by taking the square root of Simpson's diversity index across productive rearrangements. TCRdb took this table from immuneACCESS and kept in-frame rearrangements with V and J called. Such tables lack part of the clones; where checked against another copy, unresolved V genes explain under half of the gap, and the rest is unexplained. The V and J calls and clone size are taken from that table; D and trimming were inferred from the DNA. For this sample there are fewer than 80,000 clones; roughly 75% appear just once. The ten largest make up approximately 15% of the sample.

Per the germline V gene, SQVTM is the CDR1 and ANQGSEA is the CDR2. The CDR3 spans 11 residues, from the cysteine through the phenylalanine. This entry keeps only the CDR3 DNA: 33 bases, framed from base 1. Trimming at the junction amounts to 1 base on V and 7 bases on J, and the germline ends lie 7 bases apart. One collaborating source in Seattle enrolled patients during active infection and followed them longitudinally through the course of disease. Each collaborating institution followed its own protocols to collect whole blood in K2EDTA tubes. For TCRbeta analysis, collaborators shipped samples in one of three forms: frozen whole blood, isolated PBMCs, or DNA extracted from either of those sample types. In the case of this clone: Its antigen remains undetermined. Base qualities are missing; no much larger clone stands one base away.

Here the chain combines TRBV29-1 and TRBJ1-2; the D gene cannot be resolved reliably. The receptor was derived from a man aged 55 to 69 with COVID-19, enrolled during active disease. The sequenced sample was peripheral blood. CDR3 sequence: CSVEGAPGYTF. In nucleotides, the sequence is TGCAGCGTTGAAGGGGCGCCTGGCTACACCTTC. The CDR3 plus the reference TRBV29-1 and TRBJ1-2 genes for the other parts give the full variable domain: SAVISQKPSRDICQRGTSLTIQCQVDSQVTMMFWYRQQPGQSLTLIATANQGSEATYESGFVIDKFPISRPNLTFSTLTVSNMSPEDSSIYLCSVEGAPGYTFGSGTRLTVV.